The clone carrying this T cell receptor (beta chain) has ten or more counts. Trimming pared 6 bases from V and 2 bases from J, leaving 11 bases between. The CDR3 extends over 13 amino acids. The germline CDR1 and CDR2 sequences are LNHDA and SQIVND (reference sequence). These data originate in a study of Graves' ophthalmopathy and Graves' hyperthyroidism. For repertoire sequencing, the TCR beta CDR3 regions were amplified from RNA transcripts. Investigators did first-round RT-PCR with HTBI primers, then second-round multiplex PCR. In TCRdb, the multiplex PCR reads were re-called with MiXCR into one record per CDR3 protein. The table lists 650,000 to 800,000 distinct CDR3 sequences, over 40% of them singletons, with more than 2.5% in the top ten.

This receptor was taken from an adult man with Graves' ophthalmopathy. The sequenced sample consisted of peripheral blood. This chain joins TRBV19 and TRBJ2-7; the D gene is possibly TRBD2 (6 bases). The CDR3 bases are TGTGCCAGTAGCCTAGCGCAAACCTACGAGCAGTACTTC. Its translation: CASSLAQTYEQYF.